The sequence of this T cell receptor beta chain was determined in a study of cytomegalovirus exposure and HLA in healthy donors listed by TCRdb under 2017. In the study overall: In an earlier analysis of 587 of the donors, under 300 Gb of sequence data and 117 million unique TCR beta sequences from about 179 million T cells were reported. Typing coverage varied by locus: about 620-630 donors for A, B, C, DRB1 and DQB1; about 520 for DQA1; about 600 for DPA1; roughly 450 for DPB1. Several DR-DQ haplotypes were handled as single units for association and clustering because linkage in the cohort was strong. Donor age, sex, ethnicity and CMV serostatus were compiled together with the repertoire data. Among over 350 genotyped donors of the cohort, an average of approximately 240,000 unique TCR beta nucleotide sequences were sequenced per donor, around a sixth of them non-productive. About 300 gigabases of sequencing data and approximately 84 million unique TCR sequences were included in an early release covering 550 to 650 HLA-typed donors. The aim of the study was to test whether cataloging public T cell receptors could identify signatures of past pathogen exposure. The genetic ancestry cluster associated with self-reported Caucasian donors included over 65% of the 300 to 400 genotyped donors. A separate validation cohort of about 110 different subjects was used in addition to the roughly 620-subject first cohort. The later analysis used no new phenotypic data to find candidate immune exposures, relying instead on TCR beta sequences and their occurrence across donors. The study used immunosequencing to profile the T cell repertoires of some 600 subjects and linked those repertoires to cytomegalovirus serostatus. HLA typing covered class I and class II loci at four-digit resolution. To study patterns of TCR occurrence, a later analysis re-analyzed previously published TCR beta repertoires from 700 or so donors and added high-resolution HLA genotyping. Every discovery cohort repertoire had been produced on one sequencing platform. A later genetic analysis used genome-wide SNP genotypes for about 65% of the 666 donors, treating that subset as a discovery cohort. In an earlier analysis of roughly 540 of the donors, high-throughput TCR beta sequencing was used to judge whether each TCR beta V gene segment behaved as functional or pseudogenic. To predict cytomegalovirus infection status, the study brought together high-throughput TCR immunosequencing, statistical association of individual TCRs with disease status, and machine learning. Results and caveats for the whole study, not just this receptor: When HLA alleles, especially DR and DQ, strongly co-occurred, TCR associations were difficult to assign to individual alleles. An earlier analysis of approximately 530 of the donors showed that most TCR beta V segments appeared in productive rearrangements either about 87% or about 30% of the time, which broadly matched IMGT annotations. Because some donors lacked HLA typing at each locus, the association tests relied only on the typed subset. The classifier was reported to diagnose cytomegalovirus status with high specificity and sensitivity in both the original cohort and the validation cohort. In vitro tests confirmed that three of the cytomegalovirus-associated TCR beta chains recognize cytomegalovirus antigens. Because the 87-base-pair reads could not distinguish some IMGT-functional V segments, including TRBV6-2 and TRBV6-3, those segments were excluded. In a later analysis, HLA-associated TCR beta chains were found to be more clonally expanded and to have lower generation probabilities than equally common non-associated chains. An association between a missense DCLRE1C variant and V-gene and J-gene trimming of TCR beta chains was found in a later genetic analysis and replicated in an independent cohort. Most TCR sequences were observed very rarely across donors, whereas some public TCRs were present in many individuals. Presence/absence analyses assumed roughly uniform sequencing depth across donors, an assumption that may not hold. A later analysis reported that several top co-occurrence clusters appeared linked to parvovirus B19, influenza, CMV and Epstein-Barr virus. According to a later analysis, most CMV-associated TCR beta chains appeared to be HLA-restricted, and the HLA associations seemed to be driven largely by CMV exposure. In this cohort, only TCR beta chains were sequenced, and detectable features were limited by the absence of alpha or paired-chain data. In a later analysis, around 17,000 TCR beta sequences were associated with specific HLA alleles at a false discovery rate of 0.05. In the study, about 150 TCR beta chains were listed as associated with cytomegalovirus. According to the authors, the approach could potentially be generalized to other disease states and immunological phenotypes. A cluster of highly shared sequence variants was judged likely to represent a technical artifact of the sequencing pipeline. Correlated functional status among segregating V segments might reflect linkage disequilibrium, but an unknown experimental factor could not be ruled out. According to a later analysis, TCR association rates differed among HLA loci, with DRB1 alleles showing the most associated TCRs and HLA-C alleles showing the fewest. Immune exposure information for the cohort was limited to CMV serostatus. Because counts were too low, seventeen rarely observed V segments, including chromosome 9 orphons, were left out of the earlier analysis of 587 of the donors. According to a later genetic analysis, donors in an Asian-associated ancestry cluster had fewer N-insertions in productive TCRs than the roughly 700-donor mean. A further reported finding was that TCR beta sequences accurately predicted the HLA-A and HLA-B alleles for most subjects in the first cohort.

Comment on this clone: The clone's antigen remains unknown. The junction does not match germline at one end; this may be a read error.

Libraries were prepared through the immunoSEQ multiplex PCR assay. For the multiplex PCR, a mixture combining 60 forward primers for TCR Vbeta segments and 13 reverse primers for TCR Jbeta segments was used. Amplification of the CDR3 region of rearranged TCR beta genes was performed with a multiplex PCR assay on genomic DNA. On the Illumina HiSeq System, the amplified TCR beta libraries were sequenced as 87-base-pair reads. Per the source publication's procedure: In a later analysis, approximately 74 million unique TCR beta chains were counted across the roughly 610 repertoires, and around 10 million of these chains were shared by at least two donors. To remove PCR and sequencing errors, raw reads were error-corrected and collapsed into unique sequences using a nearest-neighbor algorithm that merged closely related sequences. Alignment of CDR3 sequences to IMGT reference sequences was used to assign V, D and J gene segments. For a sequence to be retained, at least a six-nucleotide match to both a V gene segment and a J gene segment was required. A rearrangement was called productive if the CDR3 had no stop codons and remained in frame with V and J, and every other rearrangement was called non-productive. Following IMGT convention, CDR3 was defined as the stretch from the second conserved V-encoded cysteine to the conserved J-encoded phenylalanine. Sequences without an unambiguous match to a single V gene segment were excluded from the earlier analysis of a few hundred of the donors. An earlier analysis of fewer than 750 of the donors called V segments functional above 56.7% productive rearrangements and segregating when the between-donor standard deviation exceeded 5%. To diagnose cytomegalovirus status from the catalog of TCR beta chain sequences, a statistical classification framework was built. In a later analysis, V and J genes were assigned by comparing TCR nucleotide sequences against IMGT/GENE-DB human TR gene sequences. Using the TCRdist pipeline, a later analysis assigned CDR3 sequences along with most-parsimonious VDJ recombination scenarios. In a later analysis, each TCR beta chain was defined by its CDR3 amino acid sequence together with its V-gene family, and reads lacking a unique V-gene family were excluded. To address suspected cross-contamination and a sequencing artifact, a later analysis removed roughly 580 highly shared, low-generation-probability nucleotide sequences. In a later analysis, a clonal expansion index for each public chain was calculated from normalized within-repertoire ranks of inferred template counts. A later analysis computed generation probabilities with a VDJ recombination model fitted to out-of-frame rearrangements, and checked the results against IGoR. Hypergeometric tests were used in a later analysis to score TCR-TCR, TCR-HLA and TCR-CMV co-occurrence, with a repertoire-size bias correction applied to the TCR pairs. False discovery rates were estimated in a later analysis by permuting HLA or CMV assignments 20 times. In a later analysis, co-occurring TCRs were grouped using DBSCAN, with TCRdist sequence similarity added in when clustering inside HLA-allele-positive subsets. Repertoires with fewer than 30,000 or more than 120,000 public chains, plus five repertoires with anomalous nucleotide sharing, were excluded from co-occurrence clustering. Here the immuneACCESS table is served through TCRdb, limited to in-frame sequences with V and J called. Missing clones are a known gap in these copies; in checked studies unresolved V genes cover under half, and the rest lacks a known reason. The D gene and trimming were derived from the DNA, and the V and J assignments and clone size from that table. In all, the sample holds about 100,000 clones, and roughly 74% of those were seen once. The top ten hold approximately 3.2% of the sample.

The cohort was made up of about 610 healthy bone marrow donors. At the time of sampling, all cohort members were nominally healthy, though unrecorded immune exposures were likely present. The donor tested CMV seropositive and was one of the 289 seropositive cohort members. Each donor provided a peripheral blood sample, and peripheral blood mononuclear cells were used for TCR beta sequencing. The Qiagen DNeasy Blood Extraction Kit was used to extract genomic DNA from the blood cell samples. The CDR3 contains 13 residues, cysteine and phenylalanine counted. Left in the record is the CDR3 DNA by itself, 39 bases read in frame from the first base. Reading the germline V gene gives CDR1 MNHEY and CDR2 SVGAGI.

Sequencing input: PBMCs. The receptor was derived from a female donor in good health and CMV-seropositive. The chain links TRBV6-5 with TRBJ1-2; TRBD1 fits 9 bases in the junction. The CDR3 corresponds to CASSTDRGTGLHF. The sequence in DNA is TGTGCCAGCAGTACCGACCGAGGGACAGGGCTTCACTTC.